The 7 T cell receptor beta chains presented below share a single source sample, sequenced in a study of circulating and synovial CD4+ cells in juvenile arthritis (dated by TCRdb to the mid-2010s). Receptor libraries were prepared by the immunoSEQ multiplex PCR assay. Entries here come from immuneACCESS through TCRdb and include only in-frame sequences with V and J called. Some clones fail to appear in such tables; in the studies checked, an unresolved V gene covers under half of the shortfall, and the cause of the remainder is unknown. The sample table records tens of thousands of clones; 95% of these occur just once. Less than 0.2% of the sample is taken by the ten largest. The specimen sequenced was CD4+ T cells from blood. These receptors were collected from a human donor with juvenile idiopathic arthritis.

The V and J genes are TRBV5-6 and TRBJ1-4, with TRBD1 identical over 9 bases. Germline assignment: CDR1 SGHDT and CDR2 YYEEEE. After removal of 3 bases from V and 8 bases from J, the junction contained 14 bases not matched to a gene. This CDR3 comprises 17 residues. CDR3 residues: CASSSTGTGLSAEKLFF. CDR3 in DNA: TGTGCCAGCAGCTCAACCGGGACAGGGCTTTCCGCCGAAAAACTGTTTTTT.

The V call is TRBV18, the J call TRBJ1-5; 9 positions agree with TRBD1. Germline CDR1 and CDR2: KGHSH and LQKENI. The CDR3 runs to 20 residues. V lost 3 bases, J lost 1 base, and 16 bases stayed unmatched. DNA of the CDR3: TGTGCCAGCTCACCGCCACGGGACAGGGTTGTAGCGGGGAGCAATCAGCCCCAGCATTTT. The encoded protein is CASSPPRDRVVAGSNQPQHF.

This chain uses TRBV7-2 with TRBJ2-5, with D maybe TRBD2 (6 bases). CDR1 SGHTA and CDR2 FQGNSA come from the germline V gene. The CDR3 runs to 11 residues. The ends were cut back, 3 bases at V and 11 bases at J, with 10 bases in the middle. CDR3 residues: CASSLREEQYF. CDR3 DNA sequence: TGTGCCAGCAGCTTGAGGGAGGAGCAGTACTTC.

The V call is TRBV20-1, the J call TRBJ2-1, with D tentatively TRBD2 (5 bases). This CDR3 comprises 11 residues. The germline V and J ends were trimmed by 5 bases and 9 bases, with 11 bases remaining between them. The germline V gene encodes CDR1 DFQATT and CDR2 SNEGSKA (reference sequence). In DNA, the CDR3 is TGCAGTGCTTTCGGGGAGATTGAGCAGTTCTTC. Encoded protein: CSAFGEIEQFF.

This chain joins TRBV9 and TRBJ2-2; TRBD2 matches 10 bases. CDR3 length: 17 residues. The germline V gene has CDR1 SGDLS and CDR2 YYNGEE. V gave up 0 bases and J gave up 4 bases; unmatched junction bases: 6. CDR3 sequence (DNA): TGTGCCAGCAGCGTAGGCCCTAGCGGGGGTTCCACCGGGGAGCTGTTTTTT. This gives the protein CASSVGPSGGSTGELFF.

The chain has TRBV10-2 and TRBJ2-3; D is undetermined. There are 14 residues in the CDR3. Trimming pared 4 bases from V and 0 bases from J, leaving 8 bases between. Germline loops: CDR1 WSHSY, CDR2 SAAADI. The chain's CDR3 is CASSGGGSTDTQYF. CDR3 DNA sequence: TGCGCCAGCAGTGGAGGCGGTAGCACAGATACGCAGTATTTT.

This rearrangement joins TRBV7-9 to TRBJ1-3, with TRBD1 matching 10 bases. The CDR3 has 16 amino acids. Germline-derived CDR1 and CDR2 are SEHNR and FQNEAQ (reference sequence). The V gene end was trimmed by 5 bases and the J gene end by 2 bases; junction bases not matched to a gene: 6. DNA of the CDR3: TGTGCCAGCAGCACCCCCGGGACAGGGGCTGGAAACACCATATATTTT. This sequence encodes CASSTPGTGAGNTIYF.